Here is one TCR beta chain with its context. The target antigen is unknown. The data were produced by immunoSEQ multiplex PCR, yet TCRdb's version contains in-frame clones alone and is incomplete. The table shows tens of thousands of clones, with less than 96% occurring only once. J was trimmed by 7 bases and V by 7 bases; bases with no gene match: 15. The CDR3 length is 15 residues. CDR1 is MDHEN and CDR2 is SYDVKM in the germline V gene. The data were taken from a study of cytomegalovirus exposure and HLA in healthy donors. Study observations and caveats: CMV antigen specificity was confirmed in vitro for three CMV-associated chains. Reports indicated that the classifier achieved high specificity and sensitivity in diagnosing cytomegalovirus status.

The V call is TRBV28, the J call TRBJ2-7; 8 nucleotides align to TRBD2. The source is a man aged 18 to 29 in good health and CMV-seropositive. The specimen was PBMCs. The DNA of the CDR3 is TGTGCCAGCACCCCAGCTAGCGGGCCGTTTGGGGAGCAGTACTTC. Its protein is CASTPASGPFGEQYF.